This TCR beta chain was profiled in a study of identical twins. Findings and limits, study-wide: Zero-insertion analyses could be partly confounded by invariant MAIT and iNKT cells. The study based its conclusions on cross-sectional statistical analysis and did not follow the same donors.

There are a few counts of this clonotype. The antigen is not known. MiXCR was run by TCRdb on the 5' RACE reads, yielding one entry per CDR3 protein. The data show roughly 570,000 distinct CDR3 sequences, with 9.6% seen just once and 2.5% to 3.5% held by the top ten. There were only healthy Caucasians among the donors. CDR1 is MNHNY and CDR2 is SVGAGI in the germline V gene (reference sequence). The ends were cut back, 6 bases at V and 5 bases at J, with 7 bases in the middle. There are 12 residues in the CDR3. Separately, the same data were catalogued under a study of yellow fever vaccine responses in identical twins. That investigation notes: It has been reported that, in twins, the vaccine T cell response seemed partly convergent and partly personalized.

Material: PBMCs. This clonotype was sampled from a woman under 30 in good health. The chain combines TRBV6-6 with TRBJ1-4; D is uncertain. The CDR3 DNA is TGTGCCAGCAGCGCTCGGAATGAAAAACTGTTTTTT. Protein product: CASSARNEKLFF.